This TCR beta chain was obtained from a study of OX40 agonist ivuxolimab in advanced cancers. Study summary: Each patient was given ivuxolimab into a vein every 2 weeks, at 0.01 to 10 mg/kg.

The length of the CDR3 is 13 residues. CDR1 and CDR2 from the germline V gene are SEHNR and FQNEAQ (reference sequence). Trimming shortened V by 3 bases and J by 4 bases, and 10 bases separated the two germline ends. Here immunoSEQ multiplex PCR was the method, and the copy in TCRdb shows in-frame clones only, minus some. The data show about 56,000 clones, with roughly nine tenths seen just once and roughly a tenth held by the top ten. The TCR sequence derives from an adult with an advanced solid tumor such as melanoma, head and neck, liver or kidney cancer. This chain links TRBV7-9 with TRBJ2-7, with D tentatively TRBD1 or TRBD2 (5 bases each). The sample here was CD4+ or CD8+ T cells sorted from blood, taken in a trial of the OX40 agonist ivuxolimab. This CDR3 reads CASSFPGPYEQYF. CDR3 DNA: TGTGCCAGCAGCTTTCCGGGACCATACGAGCAGTACTTC.